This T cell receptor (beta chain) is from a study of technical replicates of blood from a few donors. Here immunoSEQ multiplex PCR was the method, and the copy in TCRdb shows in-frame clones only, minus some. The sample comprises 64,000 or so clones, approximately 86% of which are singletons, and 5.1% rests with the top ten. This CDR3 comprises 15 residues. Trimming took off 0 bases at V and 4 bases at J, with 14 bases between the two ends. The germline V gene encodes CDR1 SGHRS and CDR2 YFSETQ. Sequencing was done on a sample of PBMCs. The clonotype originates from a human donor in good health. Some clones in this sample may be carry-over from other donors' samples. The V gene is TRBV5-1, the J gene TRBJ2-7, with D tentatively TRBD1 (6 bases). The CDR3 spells CASSLEQGQRYEQYF. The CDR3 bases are TGCGCCAGCAGCTTGGAACAGGGTCAAAGGTACGAGCAGTACTTC.